This T cell receptor (beta chain) was profiled in a study of T cell repertoires in cytomegalovirus infection. One entry per CDR3 protein results from TCRdb running MiXCR on the reads. The sample has around 450,000 distinct CDR3 sequences; 31% are singletons. The V end lost 6 bases, the J end lost 5 bases, and 17 bases lay between the germline ends. Germline values: CDR1 MDHEN, CDR2 SYDVKM. This CDR3 has 15 amino acids. In this sample, this clonotype turned up many times. This sequence joins TRBV28 and TRBJ1-5, with D possibly TRBD1 on 6 matching bases. Sequencing was performed on PBMCs. This clonotype originated in a human donor in good health (CMV status not recorded). Some clones in this sample may be carry-over from other donors' samples. The CDR3 reads CASSTQGRWDQPQHF. In DNA form, the CDR3 reads TGTGCCAGCAGCACACAGGGCCGGTGGGATCAGCCCCAGCATTTT. Supplemented by reference TRBV28 and TRBJ1-5, the full variable domain reads DVKVTQSSRYLVKRTGEKVFLECVQDMDHENMFWYRQDPGLGLRLIYFSYDVKMKEKGDIPEGYSVSREKKERFSLILESASTNQTSMYLCASSTQGRWDQPQHFGDGTRLSIL.